These 8 T cell receptor beta chains were sequenced from one sample in a study of post-analysis software for immune sequencing data. Findings and caveats of the study: TRBV5-6, TRBV5-1 and TRBV20-1 were among roughly 5 TRBV segments more frequent in patients than controls.

These receptors are not linked to any known antigen. Sequencing libraries made from TCR beta cDNA carried unique molecular identifiers. TCRdb reprocessed the PCR reads with MiXCR, giving one entry per CDR3 protein. In the table there are some 890,000 distinct CDR3 sequences, approximately 57% of which are singletons. Material for sequencing was blood. These TCRs come from a girl between 5 and 17 years old with multiple sclerosis.

The rearrangement links TRBV7-3 to TRBJ2-3; tentatively, D is TRBD2 (5 bases). Looked up from germline, CDR1 is SGHTA and CDR2 is FQGTGA. V lost 5 bases to trimming and J lost 5 bases, with 14 bases between them. The CDR3 covers 14 residues. This CDR3 is CASSPRGLGDTQYF. CDR3 DNA: TGTGCCAGCAGCCCCCGGGGTCTGGGAGATACGCAGTATTTT.

The gene calls are TRBV5-1 and TRBJ1-5, with D unresolved. Trimming took 0 bases from V and 0 from J, leaving 10 bases between them. This CDR3 spans 16 amino acids. Germline assignment: CDR1 SGHRS and CDR2 YFSETQ. The CDR3 is CASSLGTGNSNQPQHF. As DNA, the CDR3 is TGCGCCAGCAGCTTGGGTACCGGAAATAGCAATCAGCCCCAGCATTTT.

V and J are TRBV5-1 and TRBJ2-7, with TRBD1 matching 9 bases. With 0 bases clipped from V and 3 bases from J, the junction kept 7 bases outside the gene matches. The germline CDR1 and CDR2 sequences are SGHRS and YFSETQ. This CDR3 is built from 16 residues. The CDR3 DNA follows: TGCGCCAGCAGCTTGGCCGGGACAGGGTTGTTCTACGAGCAGTACTTC. It codes for CASSLAGTGLFYEQYF.

The chain has TRBV7-3 and TRBJ2-3; D unclear. This CDR3 region has 12 residues. V lost 4 bases and J 7 bases, leaving 9 bases between the germline ends. Germline V gene data show CDR1 as SGHTA and CDR2 as FQGTGA. CDR3 bases: TGTGCCAGCAGCTCAGCCCCTAATACGCAGTATTTT. It specifies CASSSAPNTQYF.

The gene calls are TRBV10-3 and TRBJ2-1, with D unresolved. Germline CDR1 and CDR2: ENHRY and SYGVKD. Trimming left V 0 bases short and J 2 bases short, with 5 bases between. CDR3 length: 14 residues. CDR3: CAISESQPYNEQFF. The CDR3 DNA reads TGTGCCATCAGTGAGTCACAACCCTACAATGAGCAGTTCTTC.

The V and J genes are TRBV20-1 and TRBJ2-7; D unresolved. V dropped 6 bases and J dropped 5 bases, with 17 bases sitting between them. CDR3 length equals 13 residues. CDR1 is DFQATT and CDR2 is SNEGSKA in the germline V gene (reference sequence). This CDR3 reads CSARWAPNDEQYF. The CDR3 DNA is TGCAGTGCCAGATGGGCTCCAAACGACGAGCAGTACTTC.

A few counts support this clonotype. V and J are TRBV3-1 and TRBJ2-7; D is perhaps TRBD2 (6 bases). Trimming shortened V by 1 base and J by 4 bases, and 11 bases separated the two germline ends. CDR3 size: 14 residues. Germline loops: CDR1 LGHDT, CDR2 YNNKEL (reference sequence). The CDR3 is CASSQGIGRYEQYF. CDR3 nucleotide sequence: TGTGCCAGCAGCCAAGGAATCGGGAGATACGAGCAGTACTTC.

The rearrangement uses TRBV2 and TRBJ2-7, with 9 bases that match TRBD1. CDR1 is SNHLY, CDR2 FYNNEI, per germline. This CDR3 contains 14 residues. V shed 6 bases and J 1 base; nucleotides not matched to a gene: 4. The chain's CDR3 is CASRGQGRSYEQYF. CDR3 nucleotide sequence: TGTGCCAGCAGAGGACAGGGGAGATCCTACGAGCAGTACTTC.